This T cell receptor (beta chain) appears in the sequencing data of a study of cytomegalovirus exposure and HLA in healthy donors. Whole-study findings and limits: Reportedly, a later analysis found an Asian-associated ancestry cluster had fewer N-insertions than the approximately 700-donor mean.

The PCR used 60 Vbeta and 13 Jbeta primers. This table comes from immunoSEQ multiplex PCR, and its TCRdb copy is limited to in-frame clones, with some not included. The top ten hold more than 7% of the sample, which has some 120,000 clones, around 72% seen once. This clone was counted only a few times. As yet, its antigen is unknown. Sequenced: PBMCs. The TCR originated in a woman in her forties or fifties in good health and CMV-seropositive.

CDR3 loop: CASSWGVNEQFF. The DNA of the CDR3 is TGCGCCAGCAGCTGGGGGGTCAATGAGCAGTTCTTC. The chain carries TRBV5-1 and TRBJ2-1, with D perhaps TRBD2 (6 bases). Germline CDR1 SGHRS, CDR2 YFSETQ. This CDR3 is built from 12 residues. Deletions cut 3 bases from V and 6 bases from J, with 7 bases between. Using reference TRBV5-1 and TRBJ2-1 for the parts outside the CDR3, the full variable domain is KAGVTQTPRYLIKTRGQQVTLSCSPISGHRSVSWYQQTPGQGLQFLFEYFSETQRNKGNFPGRFSGRQFSNSRSEMNVSTLELGDSALYLCASSWGVNEQFFGPGTRLTVL.